The rows below give T cell receptor beta chains drawn from one sample of a study of T-cell memory formation after mild COVID-19. Each CDR3 protein gets one entry after TCRdb re-called the 5' RACE reads with MiXCR. This table has some 320,000 distinct CDR3 sequences, roughly an eighth appearing once. Specimen: PBMCs or a T cell subset sorted from them (not recorded which). The receptors derive from a young man who had mild COVID-19 (a few samples of this study predate the infection). Cell type and time point are not known. Both conserved end residues are part of each CDR3. The D gene is left open where the match is weak. The size of a clone is reported for some rows only, either as once, few or many, or as a class for expanded clones.

D	length	size	J	V	DNA	CDR3
TRBD2	15	few	TRBJ2-7	TRBV5-1	TGCGCCAGCAGCGGCGGGACTAGCGGGGGCCACGAGCAGTACTTC	CASSGGTSGGHEQYF
-	11	-	TRBJ1-1	TRBV6-5	TGTGCCAGCAGTTACGAGGCTGAAGCTTTCTTT	CASSYEAEAFF
TRBD2	15	few	TRBJ2-1	TRBV4-3	TGCGCCAGCAGCCAAGAAGCGGGGCTCGGACTTGAGCAGTTCTTC	CASSQEAGLGLEQFF
TRBD2	16	many	TRBJ2-1	TRBV7-6	TGTGCCAGCAGCTCGAGGTTGGCGGGGGCCTACAATGAGCAGTTCTTC	CASSSRLAGAYNEQFF
-	18	few	TRBJ2-3	TRBV20-1	TGCAGTGCTAGTCCCTTTTTGATGGGGCCAAGAGTCAAGGATACGCAGTATTTT	CSASPFLMGPRVKDTQYF
TRBD2	14	-	TRBJ2-5	TRBV7-2	TGTGCCAGCAGCCCGGAGGGCGGGGGGAAGACCCAGTACTTC	CASSPEGGGKTQYF
TRBD2	14	-	TRBJ2-5	TRBV18	TGTGCCAGCTCAGGGAGGGGTGATGAAGAGACCCAGTACTTC	CASSGRGDEETQYF
-	12	-	TRBJ1-3	TRBV6-5	TGTGCCAGCAGTTCCCGCGGGGACACCATATATTTT	CASSSRGDTIYF
-	13	many	TRBJ2-3	TRBV4-3	TGCGCCAGCAGCCAAGACTACACAGATACGCAGTATTTT	CASSQDYTDTQYF
TRBD2	16	-	TRBJ2-1	TRBV18	TGTGCCAGCTCACCAACCGGGAGGTTCCGGGTGAATGAGCAGTTCTTC	CASSPTGRFRVNEQFF
-	12	many	TRBJ2-7	TRBV29-1	TGCAGCGTTGAGGACGGTACCCACGAGCAGTACTTC	CSVEDGTHEQYF
-	14	-	TRBJ2-7	TRBV7-9	TGTGCCAGCAGCTATCAGGGTAACTCCTACGAGCAGTACTTC	CASSYQGNSYEQYF
-	14	-	TRBJ2-6	TRBV4-3	TGCGCCAGCAGCCAAGGAAATGGGGCCAACGTCCTGACTTTC	CASSQGNGANVLTF
-	13	-	TRBJ1-1	TRBV12-3/TRBV12-4	TGTGCCAGCAGACCCAGGGGAAAAACTGAAGCTTTCTTT	CASRPRGKTEAFF
-	14	-	TRBJ1-1	TRBV6-2/TRBV6-3	TGTGCCAGCAGCGACGCCGGGATGAACACTGAAGCTTTCTTT	CASSDAGMNTEAFF
-	13	-	TRBJ2-7	TRBV6-2/TRBV6-3	TGTGCCAGCAGTTACCGCCTCACCTACGAGCAGTACTTC	CASSYRLTYEQYF